Shown below are 7 T cell receptor beta chains from a single sample sequenced in a study of cytomegalovirus exposure and HLA in healthy donors. The PCR employed 60 Vbeta primers together with 13 Jbeta primers. The table came from immunoSEQ multiplex PCR; TCRdb's copy has only in-frame clones and leaves some out. Seen here are some 240,000 clones, about nine tenths observed once, and the top ten hold about 1.7%. Sequenced sample: PBMCs. The receptors originated from a girl aged 2-10 years in good health and CMV-seronegative.

This clone was picked up a small number of times. This chain uses TRBV7-9 with TRBJ2-3, with 12 bases identical to TRBD2. The germline gives CDR1 SEHNR, CDR2 FQNEAQ (reference sequence). After removal of 5 bases from V and 3 bases from J, the junction contained 3 bases not matched to a gene. The CDR3 totals 15 residues. The CDR3 nucleotides are TGTGCCAGCAGCCCTAGCGGGGGGGCGACAGATACGCAGTATTTT. Its protein is CASSPSGGATDTQYF.

This chain links TRBV29-1 with TRBJ2-1, with 8 bases identical to TRBD2. The CDR3 sequence is 14 residues long. The germline V gene has CDR1 SQVTM and CDR2 ANQGSEA. With 4 bases clipped from V and 9 bases from J, the junction kept 11 bases outside the gene matches. The CDR3 sequence is CSVVAGSRTGEQFF. In nucleotides, the CDR3 is TGCAGCGTTGTAGCGGGATCCCGAACCGGTGAGCAGTTCTTC.

The V and J genes are TRBV2 and TRBJ2-3; tentatively, D is TRBD2 (6 bases). This CDR3 spans 16 amino acids. Per germline, CDR1 SNHLY and CDR2 FYNNEI. Trimming shortened V by 1 base and J by 3 bases, and 14 bases separated the two germline ends. The CDR3 sequence is CASSEGAGGLTDTQYF. DNA for the CDR3: TGTGCCAGCAGTGAAGGAGCCGGGGGTTTGACAGATACGCAGTATTTT.

This clone was seen just once. CDR3 bases: TGCGCCAGCAGCCAGACCAGGTTCTACGAGCAGTACTTC. It translates to CASSQTRFYEQYF. This chain uses TRBV4-1 with TRBJ2-7; D uncertain. The CDR3 consists of 13 residues. V lost 3 bases and J lost 3, with 9 bases in between. Germline lookup yields CDR1 MGHRA and CDR2 YSYEKL.

This chain connects TRBV25-1 to TRBJ1-6; TRBD1 matches 12 bases. Germline V gene sequence: CDR1 MGHDK, CDR2 SYGVNS. Trimming cost V 3 bases and J 7 bases; bases outside gene matches: 4. The CDR3 length is 16 residues. CDR3 protein: CASSDPGQGANSPLHF. The CDR3 DNA reads TGTGCCAGCAGTGACCCGGGACAGGGGGCGAATTCACCCCTCCACTTT.

This chain links TRBV5-1 with TRBJ2-5; perhaps TRBD1 as D (5 bases). The J call could be wrong; TRBJ2-7 is a better fit for the DNA end. CDR1 is SGHRS, CDR2 YFSETQ, per germline. The length of the CDR3 is 13 residues. This CDR3 reads CASSEQVTYEQYF. Written as DNA, the CDR3 is TGCGCCAGCAGCGAACAGGTTACCTACGAGCAGTACTTC.

In its sample, this clone was seen once. The chain uses TRBV19 and TRBJ2-3; TRBD1 aligns across 11 bases. CDR3 size: 16 residues. V lost 8 bases and J lost 5; bases outside the gene matches: 12. Germline V gene sequence: CDR1 LNHDA, CDR2 SQIVND (reference sequence). This CDR3 is CASRRLGQGALDTQYF. The CDR3, as DNA: TGTGCCAGTCGAAGACTAGGACAGGGGGCTTTAGATACGCAGTATTTT.